This TCR beta chain was identified in a study of T cells in Graves' hyperthyroidism and ophthalmopathy. For the study at large: Sampling of peripheral blood happened at initial diagnosis, prior to any treatment.

The TCR beta CDR3 regions underwent amplification using RNA transcripts as the source. RT-PCR in the first round (using the HTBI primer set) targeted the TCR CDR3. TCRdb reanalysed the multiplex PCR reads using MiXCR and keeps one entry per CDR3 protein. This table holds around 440,000 distinct CDR3 sequences, more than 15% found once. Overall study results and limits: In blood, most of the thyroid clonotypes expanded above 0.001 were also present.

On this clonotype: Its matching antigen is unknown.

The study left out patients who had uncontrolled infection, other autoimmune disease, pregnancy or lactation. Sequenced sample: blood. This TCR derives from a woman younger than 35 with Graves' hyperthyroidism.

CDR3 in DNA: TGTGCCAGCAGCCAAGATGGCCCACAGGGAGAAAACATTCAGTACTTC. Translated: CASSQDGPQGENIQYF. The chain has TRBV4-2 and TRBJ2-4; the D gene is possibly TRBD1 (6 bases). V was clipped by 0 bases and J by 5 bases, with 14 bases between them. Germline V gene data show CDR1 as LGHNA and CDR2 as YNFKEQ. The length of the CDR3 is 16 residues.